The clone carrying this TCR beta chain was recorded once. Germline V gene sequence: CDR1 KGHDR, CDR2 SFDVKD. The CDR3 extends over 17 amino acids. Trimming took 2 bases from V and 6 from J; bases not matched to a gene: 10. The data were obtained in a study of blood T cell repertoires in COVID-19. Study summary: The United States, Italy and Spain supplied acute and convalescent COVID-19 samples. The cDNA or gDNA used as material had been derived from T cells, B-cell-depleted T cells, or PBMCs.

In the study's own analysis: Amplification with reference gene primers provided the estimates of nucleated cell counts. TCRdb's table, derived via immunoSEQ multiplex PCR, lists solely in-frame clones and lacks some. V and J calls and clone size are those listed in that table; D and trimming were worked out from the DNA. This sample has approximately 85,000 clones, with around 90% found just once. Sequenced material: peripheral blood. This chain connects TRBV24-1 to TRBJ2-1; 9 bases line up with TRBD2. This TCR came from a man in his fifties with acute or convalescent COVID-19. CDR3 protein: CATSDSGSGSISNEQFF. For the CDR3, the DNA is TGTGCCACCAGTGATTCTGGTAGCGGGAGTATATCCAATGAGCAGTTCTTC.